These 23 T cell receptor beta chains were all obtained from the same sample, sequenced in a study of blood T cell repertoires in COVID-19 (dated by TCRdb to about 2020). Libraries were built with the immunoSEQ multiplex PCR assay. The immuneACCESS repertoire file appears here via TCRdb, limited to in-frame rearrangements. These files lack a portion of the clones; in checked studies, under half of the deficit traces to unresolved V genes, and the cause of the others is not known. This sample is represented by 200,000 to 300,000 clones; around 89% of them were singletons. The top ten clones comprise approximately 4.2% of the sample. The sample taken for sequencing was PBMCs or T cells enriched from blood (not recorded which). These receptors originate from a woman younger than 45 who had recovered from COVID-19.

This rearrangement joins TRBV4-1 to TRBJ2-1, with D hard to call. V lost 4 bases, J lost 5 bases, and 12 bases lay in between. CDR1 and CDR2 (germline): MGHRA, YSYEKL. This CDR3 has 14 residues. CDR3 loop: CASSRFLSDNEQFF. The CDR3 nucleotides read TGCGCCAGCAGCCGATTTTTGAGCGACAATGAGCAGTTCTTC.

The rearrangement joins TRBV7-6 to TRBJ2-7; 9 positions agree with TRBD2. This CDR3 spans 19 amino acids. Per germline, CDR1 SGHVS and CDR2 FNYEAQ. Trimming at V came to 2 bases and at J to 4 bases, leaving 18 bases not matched to a gene. CDR3 residues: CASSLSEVETSGGRYEQYF. The CDR3 region has the DNA TGTGCCAGCAGCTTATCCGAGGTCGAGACTAGCGGAGGGCGGTACGAGCAGTACTTC. Full variable domain (rest looked up from reference TRBV7-6 and TRBJ2-7): GAGVSQSPRYKVTKRGQDVALRCDPISGHVSLYWYRQALGQGPEFLTYFNYEAQQDKSGLPNDRFSAERPEGSISTLTIQRTEQRDSAMYRCASSLSEVETSGGRYEQYFGPGTRLTVT.

This chain joins TRBV28 and TRBJ2-7; TRBD1 might be the D (6 bases). From germline, CDR1 is MDHEN and CDR2 SYDVKM. The length of the CDR3 is 17 residues. Between the trimmed V and J ends, which lost 3 bases and 0 bases, there was a span of 18 bases. The CDR3 DNA is TGTGCCAGCAGTTTCGGCACAGGGCCACTCCTCTCCTACGAGCAGTACTTC. It is translated as CASSFGTGPLLSYEQYF.

V is TRBV3-1 (or the pseudogene TRBV3-2) and J is TRBJ2-1; tentatively, D is TRBD1 (5 bases). Trimming cost V 1 base and J 3 bases, with 10 bases left between them. CDR1 LGHDT and CDR2 YNNKEL come from the germline V gene (reference sequence). This CDR3 has 15 amino acids. The CDR3 protein is CASSQVRGFYNEQFF. CDR3 nucleotide sequence: TGTGCCAGCAGCCAAGTTAGGGGTTTCTACAATGAGCAGTTCTTC.

This clone has only one observation. The chain uses TRBV9 and TRBJ2-1, with D possibly being TRBD1 (6 bases). This CDR3 contains 15 residues. Trimming left V 3 bases short and J 1 base short, with 11 bases between. Per germline, CDR1 SGDLS and CDR2 YYNGEE. The CDR3 sequence is CASSDPGVSYNEQFF. CDR3 bases: TGTGCCAGCAGCGACCCAGGGGTTTCCTACAATGAGCAGTTCTTC.

The rearrangement uses TRBV5-4 and TRBJ2-2, with 8 positions matching TRBD1. This CDR3 comprises 15 residues. Trimming cost V 2 bases and J 6 bases; bases outside gene matches: 6. From germline, CDR1 is SGHNT and CDR2 YYREEE (reference sequence). The CDR3 DNA sequence: TGTGCCAGCAGCTTACCGAGGACAGGGCCCGGGGAGCTGTTTTTT. Encoded protein: CASSLPRTGPGELFF.

A single count supports this clone. The chain recombines TRBV25-1 with TRBJ2-7; D is possibly TRBD1 (6 bases). Per the germline V gene, CDR1 is MGHDK and CDR2 is SYGVNS. V was trimmed by 2 bases and J by 2 bases, leaving 10 bases between them. The CDR3 contains 14 residues. The CDR3 coding sequence is TGTGCCAGCAGTGAAGAACAGGGCGCCTACGAGCAGTACTTC. It translates to CASSEEQGAYEQYF.

In DNA form, the CDR3 reads TGTGCCAGCAGTTTAGGGACAGGAGCCTACGAGCAGTACTTC. Protein sequence: CASSLGTGAYEQYF. The genes are TRBV28 and TRBJ2-7, with TRBD1 matching over 8 bases. The CDR3 extends over 14 amino acids. CDR1 is MDHEN, CDR2 SYDVKM, per germline. J was trimmed by 2 bases and V by 2 bases; bases with no gene match: 2.

The chain carries TRBV5-1 and TRBJ2-5; 7 bases are a match to TRBD1. Germline V lookup: CDR1 SGHRS, CDR2 YFSETQ. The CDR3 loop spans 15 amino acids. V trimming: 4 bases; J trimming: 3 bases; junction bases outside the gene matches: 9. The DNA for the CDR3 is TGCGCCAGCAGCATACGGGACAGCTCTAAAGAGACCCAGTACTTC. Amino acid sequence: CASSIRDSSKETQYF. The full variable domain, in which reference TRBV5-1 and TRBJ2-5 provide the parts outside the CDR3, is KAGVTQTPRYLIKTRGQQVTLSCSPISGHRSVSWYQQTPGQGLQFLFEYFSETQRNKGNFPGRFSGRQFSNSRSEMNVSTLELGDSALYLCASSIRDSSKETQYFGPGTRLLVL.

This rearrangement joins TRBV20-1 to TRBJ2-1; 15 positions match TRBD2. CDR3 length: 19 amino acids. V was pared by 3 bases and J by 6 bases, with 15 bases of the junction left unmatched. CDR1 and CDR2 (germline): DFQATT, SNEGSKA (reference sequence). CDR3 sequence (DNA): TGCAGTGCTAGTAGGACTAGCGGGAGGGGGGTCTTCTCAGGCAATGAGCAGTTCTTC. Its protein is CSASRTSGRGVFSGNEQFF.

The rearrangement uses TRBV28 and TRBJ1-2; no clear D gene. Germline CDR1 is MDHEN and CDR2 is SYDVKM. With 6 bases removed from V and 6 bases from J, the gap between germline ends came to 8 bases. This CDR3 has 11 residues. The CDR3 here is CASSSTDGYTF. The CDR3 DNA reads TGTGCCAGCAGCTCCACAGATGGCTACACCTTC.

This chain links TRBV6-5 with TRBJ1-3; 7 bases are a match to TRBD1. This CDR3 is 14 amino acids long. Germline CDR1 reads MNHEY; CDR2 reads SVGAGI. After removal of 4 bases from V and 4 bases from J, the junction contained 4 bases not matched to a gene. CDR3 DNA: TGTGCCAGCAGTTCCGGCAGGGGGGGAAACACCATATATTTT. As protein: CASSSGRGGNTIYF.

The chain carries TRBV4-1 and TRBJ1-1, with a possible D match to TRBD1 (5 bases). This CDR3 is built from 18 residues. Deletions cut 0 bases from V and 5 bases from J, with 22 bases between. CDR1 and CDR2 from the germline V gene are MGHRA and YSYEKL. CDR3 nucleotide sequence: TGCGCCAGCAGCCAAGAGGGAGGCAGGGCGGGTGGAATAACTGAAGCTTTCTTT. Protein sequence: CASSQEGGRAGGITEAFF.

V is TRBV11-3 and J is TRBJ1-1, with a weak D call TRBD1 (6 bases). Germline lookup yields CDR1 SGHNT and CDR2 YENEEA. This CDR3 region has 13 residues. V gave up 2 bases and J gave up 6 bases, with 10 bases separating them. The CDR3 loop is CASSLRRGAEAFF. In nucleotides, the CDR3 is TGTGCCAGCAGCTTACGCAGGGGAGCTGAAGCTTTCTTT.

The V and J genes are TRBV5-1 and TRBJ2-7; 7 positions agree with TRBD1. V lost 2 bases, J lost 3 bases, and 5 bases stayed unmatched. This CDR3 region has 14 residues. The germline gives CDR1 SGHRS, CDR2 YFSETQ. The CDR3 loop reads CASSFADRDYEQYF. Here the CDR3 DNA reads TGCGCCAGCAGCTTCGCCGACAGGGACTACGAGCAGTACTTC.

As to this clone: A junction end diverges from the germline sequence, so it may reflect a read error. The chain recombines TRBV6-1 with TRBJ2-7, with D possibly TRBD1 on 6 matching bases. This CDR3 has 14 residues. Germline V gene sequence: CDR1 MNHNS, CDR2 SASEGT. CDR3 DNA: TGTGCCAGCAGTGAATCCAGACAGGTTCCCCTGTGTTTCTTC. This encodes CASSESRQVPLCFF.

The V call is TRBV4-2, the J call TRBJ1-5, with 8 bases aligning to TRBD1. Per germline, CDR1 LGHNA and CDR2 YNFKEQ. V shed 1 base, J shed 5 bases, and the junction held 4 bases outside the gene matches. The CDR3 has 15 residues. DNA of the CDR3: TGTGCCAGCAGCCAAGTCGGGGACAGGTATCAGCCCCAGCATTTT. It translates to CASSQVGDRYQPQHF.

This chain connects TRBV6-1 to TRBJ1-5; D unresolved. The V end lost 1 base, the J end lost 3 bases, and 13 bases lay between the germline ends. CDR1 and CDR2 (germline): MNHNS, SASEGT. CDR3 length equals 16 residues. This CDR3 is CASSEEMRRHNQPQHF. The CDR3 nucleotides are TGTGCCAGCAGTGAAGAGATGAGAAGACACAATCAGCCCCAGCATTTT.

This chain links TRBV5-1 with TRBJ1-4; weak D call: TRBD1 (6 bases). Germline V CDR1 and CDR2: SGHRS, YFSETQ. Trimming stripped 3 bases from V and 2 bases from J, with 11 bases between. The CDR3 covers 15 residues. The CDR3 region is CASSSQGPTNEKLFF. CDR3 DNA sequence: TGCGCCAGCAGCTCCCAGGGGCCCACTAATGAAAAACTGTTTTTT.

The CDR3 DNA reads as TGTGCCAGCAGTTCCGCCCTCAACAGGGGTCCGAACACCGGGGAGCTGTTTTTT. Protein: CASSSALNRGPNTGELFF. This chain uses TRBV28 with TRBJ2-2, with TRBD1 matching over 7 bases. From germline, CDR1 is MDHEN and CDR2 SYDVKM. With 4 bases clipped from V and 0 bases from J, the junction kept 11 bases outside the gene matches. This CDR3 spans 18 amino acids.

This chain joins TRBV29-1 and TRBJ2-1; 8 nucleotides line up with TRBD2. The CDR3 length is 12 residues. J lost 8 bases, V lost 3 bases, and 3 bases had no gene match. The germline CDR1 and CDR2 sequences are SQVTM and ANQGSEA. DNA of the CDR3: TGCAGCGTTGAGCGGGAGGAGGATGAGCAGTTCTTC. Translated: CSVEREEDEQFF.

The CDR3, as DNA: TGTGCCAGCAGTTCGGCAGGAGGCAACTATGGCTACACCTTC. It codes for CASSSAGGNYGYTF. The rearrangement links TRBV6-2 or TRBV6-3 to TRBJ1-2; D is uncertain. V lost 4 bases and J lost 2, with 11 bases in between. The length of the CDR3 is 14 residues. Germline V gene lookup returns CDR1 MNHEY and CDR2 SVGEGT.

The chain recombines TRBV4-3 with TRBJ2-7; D is undetermined. The CDR3 spans 14 residues. Trimming removed 0 bases from V and 4 bases from J, with 10 bases in between. Germline CDR1 is LGHNA and CDR2 is YSLEER. CDR3: CASSQDGSGYEQYF. The DNA for the CDR3 is TGCGCCAGCAGCCAAGACGGCTCGGGTTACGAGCAGTACTTC.